Listed below are T cell receptor beta chains from one sample, sequenced in a study of blood T cell repertoires in COVID-19. Produced via immunoSEQ multiplex PCR; TCRdb's table is partial and in-frame only. The sample lists 200,000 to 250,000 clones, about 90% seen once, with around 1.5% in the top ten. Sequencing was carried out using peripheral blood. The source is a man between 18 and 35 years old with active or convalescent COVID-19. Each CDR3 is given with its conserved first and last residue. Each record gives: D gene, clone size, V gene, J gene, CDR3 protein, CDR3 DNA. The D gene is left open where the match is weak. Part of the rows lack a size; the others show once, few, many or a class for expanded clones.

D: -; size: -; V: TRBV2; J: TRBJ2-7; CDR3: CASVTGFEQYF; DNA: TGTGCCAGCGTGACCGGGTTCGAGCAGTACTTC
D: TRBD1; size: -; V: TRBV9; J: TRBJ1-1; CDR3: CASSVEETGLAFF; DNA: TGTGCCAGCAGCGTAGAGGAGACAGGGCTAGCTTTCTTT
D: TRBD1; size: -; V: TRBV30; J: TRBJ1-3; CDR3: CAWSATGTGAFNSGNTIYF; DNA: TGTGCCTGGAGCGCGACCGGGACAGGGGCGTTCAACTCTGGAAACACCATATATTTT
D: TRBD2; size: -; V: TRBV29-1; J: TRBJ2-1; CDR3: CSVASGAYNEQFF; DNA: TGCAGCGTTGCTAGCGGGGCATACAATGAGCAGTTCTTC
D: TRBD2; size: -; V: TRBV14; J: TRBJ2-2; CDR3: CASSQALAGELFF; DNA: TGTGCCAGCAGCCAAGCACTAGCGGGGGAGCTGTTTTTT
D: -; size: -; V: TRBV18; J: TRBJ1-6; CDR3: CASSPGGTGSPLHF; DNA: TGTGCCAGCTCACCTGGGGGGACGGGCTCACCCCTCCACTTT
D: -; size: -; V: TRBV19; J: TRBJ2-2; CDR3: CASSILGTVTGELFF; DNA: TGTGCCAGTAGTATTCTCGGGACTGTAACCGGGGAGCTGTTTTTT
D: TRBD1; size: -; V: TRBV6-2/TRBV6-3; J: TRBJ2-2; CDR3: CASSPGQGPGELFF; DNA: TGTGCCAGCAGCCCAGGACAGGGACCCGGGGAGCTGTTTTTT
D: -; size: -; V: TRBV28; J: TRBJ1-1; CDR3: CASRSLYRGLTEAFF; DNA: TGTGCCAGCAGATCCCTTTATAGAGGCTTGACTGAAGCTTTCTTT
D: -; size: -; V: TRBV7-2; J: TRBJ2-3; CDR3: CASSPTRGSTDTQYF; DNA: TGTGCCAGCAGCCCCACGCGCGGGAGCACAGATACGCAGTATTTT
D: -; size: -; V: TRBV6-6; J: TRBJ1-2; CDR3: CASSYSIGGLGYTF; DNA: TGTGCCAGCAGTTACTCGATAGGGGGTCTTGGCTACACCTTC
D: -; size: -; V: TRBV19; J: TRBJ1-1; CDR3: CARRGWATEAFF; DNA: TGTGCCAGAAGGGGCTGGGCGACTGAAGCTTTCTTT
D: TRBD2; size: -; V: TRBV2; J: TRBJ2-1; CDR3: CASRETSGALGEQFF; DNA: TGTGCCAGCAGGGAGACTAGCGGGGCTTTGGGTGAGCAGTTCTTC
D: -; size: -; V: TRBV28; J: TRBJ1-2; CDR3: CASRPPPPQANYGYTF; DNA: TGTGCCAGCAGACCACCCCCGCCACAAGCTAACTATGGCTACACCTTC
D: TRBD2; size: -; V: TRBV7-9; J: TRBJ2-3; CDR3: CASSYPGGGSTDTQYF; DNA: TGTGCCAGCAGCTACCCGGGAGGGGGAAGCACAGATACGCAGTATTTT
D: TRBD2; size: few; V: TRBV6-2/TRBV6-3; J: TRBJ2-1; CDR3: CASSRLAGREQFF; DNA: TGTGCCAGCAGCAGACTAGCGGGAAGGGAGCAGTTCTTC
D: -; size: -; V: TRBV12-3/TRBV12-4; J: TRBJ1-3; CDR3: CASSPQGNTIYF; DNA: TGTGCCAGCAGCCCACAGGGAAACACCATATATTTT
D: -; size: once; V: TRBV15; J: TRBJ2-3; CDR3: CATSRDFGVTDTQYF; DNA: TGTGCCACCAGCAGAGATTTTGGAGTCACAGATACGCAGTATTTT
D: TRBD2; size: once; V: TRBV29-1; J: TRBJ2-1; CDR3: CSVVAGGSYNEQFF; DNA: TGCAGCGTTGTGGCGGGAGGGTCCTACAATGAGCAGTTCTTC
D: TRBD1; size: -; V: TRBV5-1; J: TRBJ1-2; CDR3: CASTLRGGDNYGYTF; DNA: TGCGCCAGCACCCTTAGAGGGGGCGATAACTATGGCTACACCTTC
D: TRBD2; size: -; V: TRBV11-3; J: TRBJ2-2; CDR3: CASSFGPLAGEEFPGELFF; DNA: TGTGCCAGCAGCTTTGGACCCCTAGCGGGAGAAGAATTCCCCGGGGAGCTGTTTTTT
D: -; size: -; V: TRBV30; J: TRBJ2-6; CDR3: CAWSPQGSGANVLTF; DNA: TGTGCCTGGAGTCCGCAGGGCTCTGGGGCCAACGTCCTGACTTTC
D: TRBD1; size: -; V: TRBV3-1/TRBV3-2; J: TRBJ1-1; CDR3: CASSPTGVGTEAFF; DNA: TGTGCCAGCAGCCCTACAGGGGTTGGCACTGAAGCTTTCTTT
D: TRBD1; size: -; V: TRBV10-1; J: TRBJ2-1; CDR3: CASSDRTGGSYNEQFF; DNA: TGCGCCAGCAGTGACAGGACAGGGGGCTCCTACAATGAGCAGTTCTTC
D: -; size: -; V: TRBV27; J: TRBJ2-3; CDR3: CASSLQLISGADTQYF; DNA: TGTGCCAGCAGTCTTCAACTAATTTCAGGGGCGGATACGCAGTATTTT
D: TRBD1; size: -; V: TRBV7-2; J: TRBJ2-7; CDR3: CASSSIDRAYEQYF; DNA: TGTGCCAGCAGCTCTATCGACAGGGCCTACGAGCAGTACTTC
D: -; size: -; V: TRBV5-1; J: TRBJ1-1; CDR3: CASSPSGVTIITEAFF; DNA: TGCGCCAGCAGCCCGTCCGGAGTGACCATAATCACTGAAGCTTTCTTT
D: -; size: -; V: TRBV19; J: TRBJ2-6; CDR3: CASSPPSGGANVLTF; DNA: TGTGCCAGTAGTCCCCCGAGCGGGGGGGCCAACGTCCTGACTTTC
D: TRBD1; size: -; V: TRBV10-3; J: TRBJ1-3; CDR3: CAISWGQGGGNTIYF; DNA: TGTGCCATCAGCTGGGGACAGGGTGGCGGAAACACCATATATTTT
D: TRBD2; size: -; V: TRBV5-5; J: TRBJ2-3; CDR3: CASSPGRTSGRADTQYF; DNA: TGTGCCAGCAGTCCCGGACGGACTAGCGGGAGGGCAGATACGCAGTATTTT
D: -; size: once; V: TRBV18; J: TRBJ1-2; CDR3: CASSPDRSGYGYTF; DNA: TGTGCCAGCTCACCAGACAGGAGCGGCTATGGCTACACCTTC
D: TRBD1; size: -; V: TRBV19; J: TRBJ1-2; CDR3: CASSVGTGSRYGYTF; DNA: TGTGCCAGTAGTGTTGGGACAGGGAGTCGGTATGGCTACACCTTC
D: -; size: once; V: TRBV6-1; J: TRBJ1-2; CDR3: CASSEALTTHYGYTF; DNA: TGTGCCAGCAGTGAAGCGCTAACTACCCACTATGGCTACACCTTC
D: TRBD1; size: -; V: TRBV4-2; J: TRBJ2-1; CDR3: CASSQGGRGFYYFLDEQFF; DNA: TGTGCCAGCAGCCAAGGGGGCAGGGGGTTCTATTATTTCCTCGATGAGCAGTTCTTC
D: -; size: -; V: TRBV5-1; J: TRBJ1-3; CDR3: CASSPTDPSGFGNTIYF; DNA: TGCGCCAGCAGCCCGACCGACCCGTCAGGGTTCGGAAACACCATATATTTT
D: TRBD1; size: -; V: TRBV25-1; J: TRBJ2-2; CDR3: CASGQGAEGELFF; DNA: TGTGCCAGCGGACAGGGGGCAGAAGGGGAGCTGTTTTTT
D: TRBD2; size: -; V: TRBV5-4; J: TRBJ2-7; CDR3: CASSHAEAGGYEQYF; DNA: TGTGCCAGCAGCCACGCGGAAGCGGGAGGCTACGAGCAGTACTTC
D: TRBD1; size: -; V: TRBV4-1; J: TRBJ2-7; CDR3: CASSQPGQVVYEQYF; DNA: TGCGCCAGCAGCCAACCGGGACAGGTGGTTTACGAGCAGTACTTC
D: -; size: -; V: TRBV25-1; J: TRBJ2-7; CDR3: CASSEYGKYEQYF; DNA: TGTGCCAGCAGTGAGTACGGGAAGTACGAGCAGTACTTC
D: -; size: few; V: TRBV30; J: TRBJ2-7; CDR3: CAWGSPLGEQYF; DNA: TGTGCCTGGGGGTCCCCCCTCGGGGAGCAGTACTTC
D: -; size: -; V: TRBV3-1/TRBV3-2; J: TRBJ2-5; CDR3: CASSQDRGSQYF; DNA: TGTGCCAGCAGCCAAGATAGGGGGTCCCAGTACTTC
D: -; size: -; V: TRBV9; J: TRBJ1-5; CDR3: CASSVLKVSGSGIVGWNQPQHF; DNA: TGTGCCAGCAGCGTATTAAAGGTTTCGGGATCGGGGATCGTTGGGTGGAATCAGCCCCAGCATTTT
D: -; size: -; V: TRBV29-1; J: TRBJ2-4; CDR3: CSAGDTGFGIQYF; DNA: TGCAGCGCAGGGGACACCGGGTTTGGCATTCAGTACTTC
D: TRBD1; size: -; V: TRBV28; J: TRBJ1-2; CDR3: CASSLGQGRGYTF; DNA: TGTGCCAGCAGTTTGGGACAGGGTCGTGGCTACACCTTC
D: TRBD1; size: -; V: TRBV19; J: TRBJ1-5; CDR3: CASSSGQGNNQPQHF; DNA: TGTGCCAGTAGTTCTGGACAGGGGAATAATCAGCCCCAGCATTTT
D: TRBD1; size: -; V: TRBV28; J: TRBJ2-7; CDR3: CASSLVGRTGDGREQYF; DNA: TGTGCCAGCAGTTTAGTTGGTCGAACAGGGGATGGGCGCGAGCAGTACTTC
D: TRBD2; size: -; V: TRBV7-9; J: TRBJ2-1; CDR3: CASSSWLAGVIEQFF; DNA: TGTGCCAGCAGCTCCTGGCTAGCGGGAGTTATTGAGCAGTTCTTC
D: TRBD1; size: once; V: TRBV18; J: TRBJ2-3; CDR3: CASSPGQGFTDTQYF; DNA: TGTGCCAGCTCACCGGGACAGGGCTTCACAGATACGCAGTATTTT
D: TRBD1; size: once; V: TRBV4-1; J: TRBJ2-1; CDR3: CASSPPRRQGVYNEQFF; DNA: TGCGCCAGCAGCCCTCCCCGCCGCCAGGGGGTTTACAATGAGCAGTTCTTC